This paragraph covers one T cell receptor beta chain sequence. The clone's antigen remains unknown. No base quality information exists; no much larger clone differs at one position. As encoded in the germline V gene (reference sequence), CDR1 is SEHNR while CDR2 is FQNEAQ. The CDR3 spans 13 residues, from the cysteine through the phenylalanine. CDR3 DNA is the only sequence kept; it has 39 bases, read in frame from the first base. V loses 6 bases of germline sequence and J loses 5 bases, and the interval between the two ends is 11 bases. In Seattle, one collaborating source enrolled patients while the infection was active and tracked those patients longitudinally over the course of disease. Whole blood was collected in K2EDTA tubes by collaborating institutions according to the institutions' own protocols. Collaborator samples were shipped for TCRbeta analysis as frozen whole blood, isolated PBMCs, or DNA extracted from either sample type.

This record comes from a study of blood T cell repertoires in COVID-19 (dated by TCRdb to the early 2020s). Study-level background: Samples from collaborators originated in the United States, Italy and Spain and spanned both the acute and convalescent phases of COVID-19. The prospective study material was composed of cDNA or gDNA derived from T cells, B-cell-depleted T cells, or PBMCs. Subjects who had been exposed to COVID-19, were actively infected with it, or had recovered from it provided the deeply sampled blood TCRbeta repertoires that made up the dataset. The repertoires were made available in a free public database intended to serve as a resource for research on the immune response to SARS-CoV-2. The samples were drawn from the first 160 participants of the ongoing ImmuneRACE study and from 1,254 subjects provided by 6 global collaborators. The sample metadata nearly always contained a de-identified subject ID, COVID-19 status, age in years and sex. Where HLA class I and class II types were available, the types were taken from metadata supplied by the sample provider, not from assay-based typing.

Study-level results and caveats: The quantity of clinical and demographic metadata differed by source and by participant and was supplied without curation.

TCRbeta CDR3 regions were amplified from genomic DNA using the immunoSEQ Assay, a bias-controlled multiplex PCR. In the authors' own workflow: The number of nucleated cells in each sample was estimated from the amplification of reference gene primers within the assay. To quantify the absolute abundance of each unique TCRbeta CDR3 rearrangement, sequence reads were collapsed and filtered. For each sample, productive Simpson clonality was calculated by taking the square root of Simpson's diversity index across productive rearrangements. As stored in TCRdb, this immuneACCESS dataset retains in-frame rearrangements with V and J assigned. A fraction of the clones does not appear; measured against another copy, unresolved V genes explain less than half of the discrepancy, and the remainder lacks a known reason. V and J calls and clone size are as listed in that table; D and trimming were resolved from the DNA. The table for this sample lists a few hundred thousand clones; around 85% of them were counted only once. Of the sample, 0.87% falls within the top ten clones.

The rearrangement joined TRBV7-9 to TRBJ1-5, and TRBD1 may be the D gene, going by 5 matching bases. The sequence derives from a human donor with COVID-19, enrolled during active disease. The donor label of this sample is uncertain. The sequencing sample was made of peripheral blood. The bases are TGTGCCAGCAGTCCAACAGGTCATCAGCCCCAGCATTTT. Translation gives CASSPTGHQPQHF.